This record looks at one TCR beta chain sequence and its context. As yet, its antigen is unknown. The data originate from a study of cytomegalovirus exposure and HLA in healthy donors. Study results and caveats: One cluster of highly shared sequence variants probably arose as a sequencing artifact.

The PCR ran on 60 Vbeta and 13 Jbeta primers. Measured with immunoSEQ multiplex PCR; TCRdb has only the in-frame clones, and not every one. The profile shows 100,000 to 150,000 clones, 75% to 85% of them singletons. The CDR3 runs 14 residues. Between the trimmed V and J ends, which lost 4 bases and 2 bases, there was a span of 15 bases. In germline, CDR1 is SQVTM, CDR2 ANQGSEA. The sequence derives from a man aged 35 to 55 in good health and CMV-seronegative. The V gene is TRBV29-1, the J gene TRBJ2-7; tentatively, D is TRBD1 (5 bases). Sequencing was done on a sample of PBMCs. CDR3 sequence (DNA): TGCAGCGTTGGGTCGGCCAGGGCCCCCTACGAGCAGTACTTC. Translation: CSVGSARAPYEQYF.